The T cell receptor beta chain under discussion was sequenced for a study of cytomegalovirus exposure and HLA in healthy donors. Study summary: A subsequent analysis reported that the roughly 120 validation repertoires were produced on the same platform that had also been used for the 600 to 800 first-cohort repertoires. Study-wide findings and caveats: Within the 100 to 150 validation repertoires, first-cohort TCR clusters tended to co-occur, according to a later analysis. The authors listed approximately 160 TCR beta chains as cytomegalovirus-associated.

Sequencing was performed with immunoSEQ multiplex PCR; in TCRdb, only in-frame clones are kept and a portion is missing. The table lists 100,000 to 120,000 clones, roughly 90% of them singletons. Donors came from a validation cohort of fewer than 150 subjects, distinct from the first 666-subject cohort. To note about this clone: Antigen unknown.

The clonotype comes from a woman in her twenties or thirties in good health and CMV-seropositive. Sample: PBMCs.

The CDR3 reads CASTPPGGRVNNEQFF. CDR3 DNA sequence: TGTGCCAGCACGCCCCCGGGAGGTCGGGTAAACAATGAGCAGTTCTTC. The V call is TRBV2, the J call TRBJ2-1, with 7 positions matching TRBD2. This CDR3 region has 16 residues. CDR1 is SNHLY and CDR2 is FYNNEI in the germline V gene. V was pared by 7 bases and J by 5 bases, with 14 bases of the junction left unmatched.